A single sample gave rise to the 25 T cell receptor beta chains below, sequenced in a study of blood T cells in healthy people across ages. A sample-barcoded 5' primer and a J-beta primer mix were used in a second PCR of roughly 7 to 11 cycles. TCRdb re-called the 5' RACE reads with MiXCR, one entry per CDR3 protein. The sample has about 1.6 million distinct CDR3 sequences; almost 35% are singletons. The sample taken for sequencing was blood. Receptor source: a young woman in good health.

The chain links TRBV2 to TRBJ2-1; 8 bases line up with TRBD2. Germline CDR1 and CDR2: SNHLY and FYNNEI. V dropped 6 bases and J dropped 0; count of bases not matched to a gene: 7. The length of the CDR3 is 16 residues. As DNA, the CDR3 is TGTGCCAGCAGCGACACGGGGGGGTACTCCTACAATGAGCAGTTCTTC. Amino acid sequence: CASSDTGGYSYNEQFF.

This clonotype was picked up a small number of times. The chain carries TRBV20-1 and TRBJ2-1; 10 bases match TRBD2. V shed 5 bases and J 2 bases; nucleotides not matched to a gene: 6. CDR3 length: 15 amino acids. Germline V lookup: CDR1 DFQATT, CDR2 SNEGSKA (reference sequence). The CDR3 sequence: CSARSGLAAYNEQFF. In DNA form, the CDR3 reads TGCAGTGCTCGCTCAGGACTAGCGGCCTACAATGAGCAGTTCTTC.

The CDR3 DNA follows: TGCGCCAGCAGCTTGGTCCAGTGGGCCATGAACACTGAAGCTTTCTTT. Its translation is CASSLVQWAMNTEAFF. The chain has TRBV5-1 and TRBJ1-1; D uncertain. The CDR3 runs to 16 residues. Germline V lookup: CDR1 SGHRS, CDR2 YFSETQ. V was pared by 0 bases and J by 0 bases, with 12 bases between.

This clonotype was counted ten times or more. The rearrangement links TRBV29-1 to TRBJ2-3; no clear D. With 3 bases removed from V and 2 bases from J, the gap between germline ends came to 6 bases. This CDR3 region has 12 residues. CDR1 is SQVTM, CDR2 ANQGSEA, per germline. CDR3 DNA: TGCAGCGTTGACCCAGCCACAGATACGCAGTATTTT. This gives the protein CSVDPATDTQYF.

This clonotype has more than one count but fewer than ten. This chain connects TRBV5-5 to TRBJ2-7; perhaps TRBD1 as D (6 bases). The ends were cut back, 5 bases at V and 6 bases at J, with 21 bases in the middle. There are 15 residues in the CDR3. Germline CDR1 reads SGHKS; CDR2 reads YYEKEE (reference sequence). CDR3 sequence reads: CASSPGGGTPREQYF. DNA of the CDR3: TGTGCCAGCAGTCCGGGTGGGGGCACGCCCCGCGAGCAGTACTTC.

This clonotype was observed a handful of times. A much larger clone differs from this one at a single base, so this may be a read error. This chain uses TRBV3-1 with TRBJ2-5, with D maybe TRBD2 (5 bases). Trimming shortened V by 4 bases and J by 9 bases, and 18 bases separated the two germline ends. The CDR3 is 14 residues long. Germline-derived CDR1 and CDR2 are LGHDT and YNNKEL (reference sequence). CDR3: CASSPRVTQEAQYF. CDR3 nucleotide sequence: TGTGCCAGCAGCCCCCGGGTGACTCAGGAGGCCCAGTACTTC.

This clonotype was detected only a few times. CDR3 protein: CASSVQGASYEQYF. DNA for the CDR3: TGTGCCAGCAGCGTACAGGGGGCCTCCTACGAGCAGTACTTC. This rearrangement joins TRBV28 to TRBJ2-7; 9 nucleotides align to TRBD1. In germline, CDR1 is MDHEN, CDR2 SYDVKM. Losses at the gene ends were 6 bases for V and 0 bases for J; bases not matched to a gene: 3. This CDR3 has 14 amino acids.

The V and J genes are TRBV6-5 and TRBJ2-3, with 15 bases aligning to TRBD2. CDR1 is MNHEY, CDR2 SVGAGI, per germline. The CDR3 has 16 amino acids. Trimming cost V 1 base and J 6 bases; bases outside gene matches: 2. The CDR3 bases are TGTGCCAGCAGTTACTACGGGACTAGCGGGGGGGATACGCAGTATTTT. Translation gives CASSYYGTSGGDTQYF.

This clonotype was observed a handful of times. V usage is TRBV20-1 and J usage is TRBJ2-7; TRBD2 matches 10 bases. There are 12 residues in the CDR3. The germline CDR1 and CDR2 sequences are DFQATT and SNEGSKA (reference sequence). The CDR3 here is CSGAGGSYEQYF. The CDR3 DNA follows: TGCAGCGGAGCGGGAGGGTCCTACGAGCAGTACTTC.

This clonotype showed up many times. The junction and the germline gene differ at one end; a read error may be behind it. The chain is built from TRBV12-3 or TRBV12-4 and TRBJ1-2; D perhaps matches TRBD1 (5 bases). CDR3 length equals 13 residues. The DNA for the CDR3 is TGCGCCAGCAGCGCCGACAGAAACTATGGCTACACCTTC. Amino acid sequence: CASSADRNYGYTF.

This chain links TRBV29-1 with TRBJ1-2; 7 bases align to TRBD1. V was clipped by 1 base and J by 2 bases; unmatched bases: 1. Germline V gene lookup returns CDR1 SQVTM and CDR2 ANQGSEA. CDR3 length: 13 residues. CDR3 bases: TGCAGCGTTGAAGGCAGGGGGAACTATGGCTACACCTTC. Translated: CSVEGRGNYGYTF.

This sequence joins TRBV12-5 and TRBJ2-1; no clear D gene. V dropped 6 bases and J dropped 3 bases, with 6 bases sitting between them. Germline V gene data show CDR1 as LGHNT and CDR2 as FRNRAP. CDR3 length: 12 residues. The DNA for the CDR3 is TGTGCTAGTGGCCCCCACTACAATGAGCAGTTCTTC. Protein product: CASGPHYNEQFF.

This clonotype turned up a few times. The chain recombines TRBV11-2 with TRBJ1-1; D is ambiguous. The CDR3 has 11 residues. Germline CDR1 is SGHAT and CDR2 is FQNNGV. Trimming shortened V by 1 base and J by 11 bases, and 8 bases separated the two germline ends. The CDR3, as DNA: TGTGCCAGCAGCTTAGGGCAGGACGCTTTCTTT. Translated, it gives CASSLGQDAFF. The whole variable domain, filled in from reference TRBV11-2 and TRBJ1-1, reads EAGVAQSPRYKIIEKRQSVAFWCNPISGHATLYWYQQILGQGPKLLIQFQNNGVVDDSQLPKDRFSAERLKGVDSTLKIQPAKLEDSAVYLCASSLGQDAFFGQGTRLTVV.

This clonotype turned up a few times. The CDR3 sequence: CAISDGNYGYTF. As DNA, the CDR3 is TGTGCCATCTCGGACGGCAACTATGGCTACACCTTC. The V and J genes are TRBV10-3 and TRBJ1-2; no definite D call. There are 12 residues in the CDR3. The germline gives CDR1 ENHRY, CDR2 SYGVKD. The V and J ends lost 8 bases and 2 bases respectively, with 9 bases between them.

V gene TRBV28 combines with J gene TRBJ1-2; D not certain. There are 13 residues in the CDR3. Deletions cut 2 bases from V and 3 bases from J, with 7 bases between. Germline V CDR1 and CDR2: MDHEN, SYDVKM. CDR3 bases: TGTGCCAGCAGTTTACTCCCATACTATGGCTACACCTTC. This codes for CASSLLPYYGYTF.

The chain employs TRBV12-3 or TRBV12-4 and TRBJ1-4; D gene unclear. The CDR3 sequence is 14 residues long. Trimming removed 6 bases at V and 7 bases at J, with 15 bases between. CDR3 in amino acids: CASRTVGSGEKLFF. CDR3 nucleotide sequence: TGTGCCAGCAGGACCGTGGGGTCCGGTGAAAAACTGTTTTTT.

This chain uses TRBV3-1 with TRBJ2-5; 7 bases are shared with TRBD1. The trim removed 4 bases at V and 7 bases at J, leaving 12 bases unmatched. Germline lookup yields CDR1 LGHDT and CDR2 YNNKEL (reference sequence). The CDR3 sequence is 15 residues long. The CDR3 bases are TGTGCCAGCAGCCCCGACAGGGCCCCTAGTGGGACCCAGTACTTC. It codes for CASSPDRAPSGTQYF.

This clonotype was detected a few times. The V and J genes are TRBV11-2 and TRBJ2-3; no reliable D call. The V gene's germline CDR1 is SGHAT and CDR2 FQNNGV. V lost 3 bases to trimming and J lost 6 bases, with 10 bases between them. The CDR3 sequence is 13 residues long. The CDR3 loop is CASSLSVFDTQYF. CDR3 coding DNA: TGTGCCAGCAGCTTGTCAGTATTCGATACGCAGTATTTT.

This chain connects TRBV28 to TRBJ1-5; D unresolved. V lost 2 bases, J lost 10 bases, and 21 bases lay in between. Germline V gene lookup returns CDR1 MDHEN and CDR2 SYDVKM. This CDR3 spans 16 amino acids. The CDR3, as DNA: TGTGCCAGCAGTTTAGGAGGCAAACCGTCTTTTAATCCCCAGCATTTT. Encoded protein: CASSLGGKPSFNPQHF.

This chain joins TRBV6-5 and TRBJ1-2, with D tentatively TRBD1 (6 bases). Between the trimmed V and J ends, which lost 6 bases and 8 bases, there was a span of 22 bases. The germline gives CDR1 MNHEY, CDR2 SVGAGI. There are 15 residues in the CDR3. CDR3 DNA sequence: TGTGCCAGCAGGCGGACAGCCCGACGGGGAGGGGGCTACACCTTC. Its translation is CASRRTARRGGGYTF.

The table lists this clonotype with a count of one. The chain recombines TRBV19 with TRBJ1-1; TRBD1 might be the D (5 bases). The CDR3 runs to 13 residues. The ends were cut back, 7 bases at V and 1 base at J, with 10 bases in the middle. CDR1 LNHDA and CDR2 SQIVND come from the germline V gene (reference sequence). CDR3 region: CASMVDRNTEAFF. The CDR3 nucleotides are TGTGCCAGTATGGTTGACAGGAACACTGAAGCTTTCTTT.

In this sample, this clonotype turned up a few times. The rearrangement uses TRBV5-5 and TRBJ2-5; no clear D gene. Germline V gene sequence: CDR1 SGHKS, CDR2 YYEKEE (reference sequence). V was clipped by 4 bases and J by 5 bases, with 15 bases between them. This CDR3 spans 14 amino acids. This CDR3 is CASSGQTHGETQYF. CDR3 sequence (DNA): TGTGCCAGCAGCGGCCAGACTCATGGGGAGACCCAGTACTTC. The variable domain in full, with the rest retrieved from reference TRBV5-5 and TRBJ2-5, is DAGVTQSPTHLIKTRGQQVTLRCSPISGHKSVSWYQQVLGQGPQFIFQYYEKEERGRGNFPDRFSARQFPNYSSELNVNALLLGDSALYLCASSGQTHGETQYFGPGTRLLVL.

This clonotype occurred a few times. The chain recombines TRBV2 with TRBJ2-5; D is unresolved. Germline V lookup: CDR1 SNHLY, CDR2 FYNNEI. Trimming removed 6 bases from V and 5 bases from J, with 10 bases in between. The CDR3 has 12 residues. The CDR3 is CASSRQVETQYF. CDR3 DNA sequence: TGTGCCAGCAGCCGGCAGGTGGAGACCCAGTACTTC.

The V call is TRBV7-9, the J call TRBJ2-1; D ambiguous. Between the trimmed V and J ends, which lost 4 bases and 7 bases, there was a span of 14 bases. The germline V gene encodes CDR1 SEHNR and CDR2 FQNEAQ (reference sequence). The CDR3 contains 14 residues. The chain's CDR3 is CASSSAVLKNEQFF. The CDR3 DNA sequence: TGTGCCAGCAGCTCCGCGGTCCTAAAAAATGAGCAGTTCTTC. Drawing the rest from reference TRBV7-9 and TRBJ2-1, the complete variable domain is DTGVSQNPRHKITKRGQNVTFRCDPISEHNRLYWYRQTLGQGPEFLTYFQNEAQLEKSRLLSDRFSAERPKGSFSTLEIQRTEQGDSAMYLCASSSAVLKNEQFFGPGTRLTVL.

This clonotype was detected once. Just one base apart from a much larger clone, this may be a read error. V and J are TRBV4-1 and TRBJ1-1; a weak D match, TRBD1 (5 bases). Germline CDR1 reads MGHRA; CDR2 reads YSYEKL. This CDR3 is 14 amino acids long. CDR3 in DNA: TGCGTCAGCAGCCCGACAGAAGAGAACACTGAAGCTTTCTTT. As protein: CVSSPTEENTEAFF.